The table lists the clone carrying this T cell receptor (beta chain) with many counts. The antigen remains unidentified. These data originate in a study of post-analysis software for immune sequencing data. cDNA libraries of TCR beta carried unique molecular identifiers. TCRdb processed the PCR reads anew with MiXCR; each CDR3 protein has one entry. Of 150,000 to 200,000 distinct CDR3 sequences detected, roughly 34% appear once; the ten largest clones hold 25% to 30%. The V gene's germline CDR1 is MDHEN and CDR2 SYDVKM. The CDR3 loop spans 15 amino acids. Trimming removed 7 bases from V and 4 bases from J; junction bases left unmatched: 7. Study-level results: Multiple sclerosis patients had significantly lower normalized Chao1 diversity than controls.

The receptor's source is a girl between 5 and 17 years old with multiple sclerosis. The chain employs TRBV28 and TRBJ1-5, with TRBD1 matching 10 bases. The sample here was blood, taken after autologous hematopoietic stem cell transplantation. The CDR3 bases are TGTGCCAGCACCGATCGGACAGGGGGAAATCAGCCCCAGCATTTT. Encoded protein: CASTDRTGGNQPQHF.